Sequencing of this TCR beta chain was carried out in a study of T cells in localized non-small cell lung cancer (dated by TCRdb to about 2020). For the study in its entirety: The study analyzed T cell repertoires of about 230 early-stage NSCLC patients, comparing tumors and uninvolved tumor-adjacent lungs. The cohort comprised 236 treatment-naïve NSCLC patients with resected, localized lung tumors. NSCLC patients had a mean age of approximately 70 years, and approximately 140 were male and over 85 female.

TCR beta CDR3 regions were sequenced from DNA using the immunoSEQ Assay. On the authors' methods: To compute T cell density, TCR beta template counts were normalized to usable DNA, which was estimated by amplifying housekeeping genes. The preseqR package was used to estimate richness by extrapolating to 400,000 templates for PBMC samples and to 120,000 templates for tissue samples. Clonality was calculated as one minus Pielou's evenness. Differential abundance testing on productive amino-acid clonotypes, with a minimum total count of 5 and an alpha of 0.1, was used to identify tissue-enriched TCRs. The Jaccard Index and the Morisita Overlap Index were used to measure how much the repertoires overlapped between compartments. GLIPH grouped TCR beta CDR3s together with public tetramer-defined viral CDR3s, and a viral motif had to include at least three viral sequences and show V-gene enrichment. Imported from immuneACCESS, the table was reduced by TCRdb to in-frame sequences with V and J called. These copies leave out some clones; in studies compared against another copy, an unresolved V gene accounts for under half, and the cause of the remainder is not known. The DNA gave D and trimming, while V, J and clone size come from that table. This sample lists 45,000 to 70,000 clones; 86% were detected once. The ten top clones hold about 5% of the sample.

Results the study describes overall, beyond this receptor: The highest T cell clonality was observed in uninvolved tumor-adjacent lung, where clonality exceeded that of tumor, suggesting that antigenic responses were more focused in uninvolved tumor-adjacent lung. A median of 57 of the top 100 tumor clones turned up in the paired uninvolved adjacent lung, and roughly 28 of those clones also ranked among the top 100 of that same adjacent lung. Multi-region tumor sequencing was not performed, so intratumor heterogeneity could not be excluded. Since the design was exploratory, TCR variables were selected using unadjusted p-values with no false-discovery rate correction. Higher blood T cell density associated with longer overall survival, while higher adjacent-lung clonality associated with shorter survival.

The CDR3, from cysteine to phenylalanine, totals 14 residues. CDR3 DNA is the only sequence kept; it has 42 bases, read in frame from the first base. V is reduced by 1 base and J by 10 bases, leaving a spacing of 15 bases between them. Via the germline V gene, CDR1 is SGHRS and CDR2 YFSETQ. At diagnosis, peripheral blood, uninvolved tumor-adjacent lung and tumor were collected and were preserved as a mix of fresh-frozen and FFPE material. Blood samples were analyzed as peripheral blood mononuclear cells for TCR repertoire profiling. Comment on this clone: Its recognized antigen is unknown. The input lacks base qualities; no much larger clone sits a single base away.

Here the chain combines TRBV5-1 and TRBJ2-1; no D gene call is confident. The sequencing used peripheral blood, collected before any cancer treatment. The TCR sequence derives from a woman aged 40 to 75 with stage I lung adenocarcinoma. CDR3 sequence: CASSLLGATSEQFF. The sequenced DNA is TGCGCCAGCAGCTTGTTAGGCGCGACGTCGGAGCAGTTCTTC.